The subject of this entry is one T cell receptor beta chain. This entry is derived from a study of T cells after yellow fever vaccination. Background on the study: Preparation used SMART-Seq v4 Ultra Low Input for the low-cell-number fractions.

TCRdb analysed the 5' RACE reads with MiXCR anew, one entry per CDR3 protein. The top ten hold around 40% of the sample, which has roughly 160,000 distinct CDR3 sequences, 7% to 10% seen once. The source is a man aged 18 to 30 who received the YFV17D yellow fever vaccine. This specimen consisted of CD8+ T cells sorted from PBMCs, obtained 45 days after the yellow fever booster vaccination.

The CDR3 DNA reads TGCGCCAGCAGCAGCCGTGGGGGCCCTTCATACGAGCAGTACTTC. This codes for CASSSRGGPSYEQYF. This chain links TRBV5-1 with TRBJ2-7, with a tentative D call TRBD1 (6 bases). V lost 4 bases to trimming and J lost 4 bases, with 18 bases between them. This CDR3 is 15 amino acids long. Germline V gene sequence: CDR1 SGHRS, CDR2 YFSETQ. Based on the CDR3 plus reference TRBV5-1 and TRBJ2-7, the full variable domain is KAGVTQTPRYLIKTRGQQVTLSCSPISGHRSVSWYQQTPGQGLQFLFEYFSETQRNKGNFPGRFSGRQFSNSRSEMNVSTLELGDSALYLCASSSRGGPSYEQYFGPGTRLTVT.